The entry below gives a single T cell receptor beta chain sequence along with its context. Its antigen remains unidentified. The length of the CDR3 is 15 residues. Sequencing used immunoSEQ multiplex PCR; TCRdb keeps in-frame clones, though not all of them. The table has around 94,000 clones, around 90% seen once. The record originates from a study of OX40 agonist ivuxolimab in advanced cancers. Study-wide background: Dose-escalation patients had hepatocellular carcinoma, melanoma, renal cell or head and neck cancer. Study conclusions and caveats: CD4+ and CD8+ T cells in blood underwent clonal expansion by week 6 at 0.1 to 3.0 mg/kg.

Samples of blood were obtained at baseline, on cycle 4 day 1, and on cycle 7 day 1. V gene TRBV21-1 combines with J gene TRBJ2-6. TRBV21-1 is termed a pseudogene. Sequencing used CD4+ or CD8+ T cells sorted from blood, obtained in a trial of the OX40 agonist ivuxolimab. The TCR comes from an adult with an advanced solid tumor such as melanoma, head and neck, liver or kidney cancer. The DNA for the CDR3 is TGTGCCTTCAATCAGCCGACCTCTGGGGCCAACGTCCTGACTTTC. Encoded protein: CAFNQPTSGANVLTF.